A single sample is the source of the 31 T cell receptor beta chains below, sequenced in a study of CD8+CD57+ T cells in acquired aplastic anemia. Before being chosen for sequencing, patients had shown CD8+CD57+ cell expansion by flow cytometry. TCR beta VDJ and CDR3 profiling used genomic DNA as template. TCRdb re-called the reads with MiXCR, one entry per CDR3 protein. The sample records more than 150,000 distinct CDR3 sequences, around 43% being singletons. Sequencing used sorted CD4+, CD8+, or CD8+CD57+ T cells (not recorded which) from PBMCs. The receptor set was obtained from a human donor with aplastic anemia.

Notes on this clonotype: A much more abundant neighbour one base away suggests this may be a read error. The chain couples TRBV5-1 to TRBJ2-6; D possibly matches TRBD1 or TRBD2 (5 bases each). From germline, CDR1 is SGHRS and CDR2 YFSETQ. This CDR3 comprises 20 residues. V lost 4 bases to trimming and J lost 1 base, with 24 bases between them. DNA for the CDR3: TGCGCCAGCAGCCCGGGCCACTCGGGGCAGACACTTTCTGGGGCCAACGTCCTGACTTTC. Translation gives CASSPGHSGQTLSGANVLTF.

Regarding this clonotype: One base away lies a much larger clone, so this may be a sequencing read error. The CDR3: CASSLARQLTDTQYF. CDR3 nucleotide sequence: TGTGCCAGCAGCTTGGCTCGACAGCTCACAGATACGCAGTATTTT. V and J are TRBV5-4 and TRBJ2-3; weak D call: TRBD1 (5 bases). V was pared by 0 bases and J by 2 bases, with 10 bases between. The CDR3 is 15 residues long. Germline CDR1 and CDR2: SGHNT and YYREEE (reference sequence).

This clonotype was observed once. V gene TRBV2 combines with J gene TRBJ1-4, with 9 bases identical to TRBD1. This CDR3 contains 13 residues. Germline CDR1 reads SNHLY; CDR2 reads FYNNEI. Trimming at V came to 5 bases and at J to 7 bases, leaving 2 bases not matched to a gene. CDR3 coding DNA: TGTGCCAGCAGTCGGACAGGGGTTGAAAAACTGTTTTTT. Amino acids: CASSRTGVEKLFF.

This clonotype has ten or more counts. CDR3 in DNA: TGCAGTGCTAGGTCCAGCGGTTTCACAGATACGCAGTATTTT. Encoded protein: CSARSSGFTDTQYF. The chain couples TRBV20-1 to TRBJ2-3, with a possible D match to TRBD2 (5 bases). The V end was cut by 3 bases, the J end by 2 bases, with 12 bases between. This CDR3 region has 14 residues. Germline values: CDR1 DFQATT, CDR2 SNEGSKA (reference sequence).

The gene calls are TRBV12-3 or TRBV12-4 and TRBJ1-1; D is perhaps TRBD1 (5 bases). The CDR3 runs 11 residues. The V end lost 7 bases, the J end lost 6 bases, and 9 bases lay between the germline ends. The CDR3 loop reads CASIWGSEAFF. The CDR3 DNA reads TGTGCCAGCATCTGGGGCTCTGAAGCTTTCTTT.

This clonotype occurred many times. The rearrangement links TRBV19 to TRBJ1-5; 7 bases are shared with TRBD1. This CDR3 has 15 residues. From germline, CDR1 is LNHDA and CDR2 SQIVND (reference sequence). V was clipped by 3 bases and J by 3 bases; unmatched bases: 5. This chain's CDR3 is CASSMQTGFNQPQHF. As DNA, the CDR3 is TGTGCCAGTAGTATGCAGACAGGGTTCAATCAGCCCCAGCATTTT.

At least ten counts were recorded for this clonotype. The CDR3 reads CASSIKGDSPLHF. CDR3 nucleotide sequence: TGTGCCAGTAGTATCAAAGGGGACTCACCCCTCCACTTT. The chain recombines TRBV19 with TRBJ1-6, with D maybe TRBD1 (5 bases). V dropped 3 bases and J dropped 10 bases, with 10 bases sitting between them. The CDR3 consists of 13 residues. Germline V gene sequence: CDR1 LNHDA, CDR2 SQIVND (reference sequence).

Comments on this clonotype: This may stem from a read error, because a much larger clone lies one nucleotide away. This chain connects TRBV12-5 to TRBJ2-5; D call uncertain. Germline V gene data show CDR1 as LGHNT and CDR2 as FRNRAP. The CDR3 has 14 amino acids. The V end was cut by 7 bases, the J end by 5 bases, with 17 bases between. CDR3: CASASDLKGETQYF. The CDR3 region has the DNA TGTGCTAGTGCTAGTGACTTGAAAGGGGAGACCCAGTACTTC.

The V and J genes are TRBV9 and TRBJ1-1; unclear D gene. The CDR3 consists of 15 residues. CDR1 is SGDLS and CDR2 is YYNGEE in the germline V gene. V lost 0 bases, J lost 1 base, and 10 bases lay in between. This chain's CDR3 is CASSVAGGSNTEAFF. CDR3 in DNA: TGTGCCAGCAGCGTAGCGGGAGGGTCGAACACTGAAGCTTTCTTT.

Many counts were recorded for this clonotype. The chain combines TRBV2 with TRBJ2-7; 7 bases are a match to TRBD2. CDR3 length: 13 residues. The V and J ends lost 10 bases and 7 bases, in that order; junction bases with no gene match: 13. In germline, CDR1 is SNHLY, CDR2 FYNNEI. The CDR3 sequence is CATSVGRSREQYV. The DNA of the CDR3 is TGTGCCACCTCAGTCGGGAGGTCGAGGGAGCAGTACGTC.

Comments on this clonotype: A junction end diverges from the germline sequence, so it may reflect a read error. The chain couples TRBV7-2 to TRBJ2-3; D possibly corresponds to TRBD1 (5 bases). Germline loops: CDR1 SGHTA, CDR2 FQGNSA. The CDR3 consists of 12 residues. CDR3 sequence: CASSSRVDTQCF. The CDR3 DNA reads TGTGCCAGCAGTTCCAGGGTGGATACGCAGTGTTTT.

The V call is TRBV25-1, the J call TRBJ2-7; 7 bases map to TRBD1. The CDR3 runs 14 residues. Germline V lookup: CDR1 MGHDK, CDR2 SYGVNS. The ends lost 6 bases at V and 2 bases at J; junction bases unmatched: 7. The CDR3 loop reads CASSVDRDPYEQYF. In DNA, the CDR3 is TGTGCCAGCAGCGTAGACAGGGACCCCTACGAGCAGTACTTC.

The rearrangement joins TRBV9 to TRBJ2-3; 10 bases align to TRBD2. Trimming at V came to 3 bases and at J to 1 base, leaving 5 bases not matched to a gene. The CDR3 is 16 amino acids. Germline values: CDR1 SGDLS, CDR2 YYNGEE. The CDR3 loop reads CASSDKRGGGTDTQYF. The CDR3, as DNA: TGTGCCAGCAGCGACAAGCGGGGGGGAGGCACAGATACGCAGTATTTT.

The chain's CDR3 is CSVKGGGYTF. For the CDR3, the DNA is TGCAGCGTTAAGGGAGGTGGCTACACCTTC. This rearrangement joins TRBV29-1 to TRBJ1-2; D remains unclear. The ends were cut back, 5 bases at V and 7 bases at J, with 8 bases in the middle. The CDR3 covers 10 residues. CDR1 and CDR2 from the germline V gene are SQVTM and ANQGSEA.

V is TRBV20-1 and J is TRBJ2-5; possibly TRBD2 for D (6 bases). Trimming left V 1 base short and J 2 bases short, with 11 bases between. Germline V gene sequence: CDR1 DFQATT, CDR2 SNEGSKA (reference sequence). This CDR3 comprises 14 residues. The CDR3 nucleotides read TGCAGTGCTAGAGGGTGGCGGGAACAAGAGACCCAGTACTTC. Its translation: CSARGWREQETQYF.

This clonotype has ten or more counts. This rearrangement joins TRBV6-6 to TRBJ1-5; D possibly corresponds to TRBD1 (5 bases). This CDR3 comprises 15 residues. The germline gives CDR1 MNHNY, CDR2 SVGAGI (reference sequence). Trimming took off 0 bases at V and 6 bases at J, with 12 bases between the two ends. The CDR3 sequence is CASSYSQGWGQPQHF. The DNA for the CDR3 is TGTGCCAGCAGTTACTCTCAGGGTTGGGGTCAGCCCCAGCATTTT.

The chain has TRBV29-1 and TRBJ2-7; D gene unclear. CDR1 SQVTM and CDR2 ANQGSEA come from the germline V gene. Trimming took 5 bases from V and 3 from J, leaving 14 bases between them. The CDR3 covers 13 residues. The DNA for the CDR3 is TGCAGCGTTCTCCTCTCTACGAGCTACGAGCAGTACTTC. It codes for CSVLLSTSYEQYF.

Note on this clonotype: The CDR3 carries no conserved terminal phenylalanine or tryptophan, so it likely arises from a read error. The chain combines TRBV6-5 with TRBJ2-1; D may correspond to TRBD1 or TRBD2 (5 bases each). Germline V CDR1 and CDR2: MNHEY, SVGAGI. V was pared by 4 bases and J by 4 bases, with 14 bases between. The CDR3 length is 15 residues. Here the CDR3 reads CASSSGAPAYNEQFL. CDR3 coding DNA: TGTGCCAGCAGTTCCGGGGCCCCGGCTTACAATGAGCAGTTCCTC.

The chain employs TRBV10-3 and TRBJ2-1; tentative D call: TRBD2 (5 bases). Germline assignment: CDR1 ENHRY and CDR2 SYGVKD. This CDR3 region has 16 residues. V lost 10 bases and J 7 bases, leaving 26 bases between the germline ends. CDR3 DNA sequence: TGTGCCAGCTTAGTTCGGGCCGGGAAAGGAAGAAATGAGCAGTTCTTC. Its protein product is CASLVRAGKGRNEQFF.

Remarks on this clonotype: This may arise from a read error, as a much more abundant clone is one base away. The chain recombines TRBV6-2 or TRBV6-3 with TRBJ1-1, with unresolved D. CDR1 and CDR2 (germline): MNHEY, SVGEGT. Trimming pared 4 bases from V and 6 bases from J, leaving 9 bases between. The CDR3 is 12 residues long. CDR3 sequence (DNA): TGTGCCAGCAGTTCAACTTACCCTGAAGCTTTCTTT. Translation gives CASSSTYPEAFF.

This clonotype showed up many times. The chain recombines TRBV4-2 with TRBJ2-1, with D tentatively TRBD1 (6 bases). The CDR3 has 15 residues. Germline assignment: CDR1 LGHNA and CDR2 YNFKEQ. Trimming shortened V by 1 base and J by 3 bases, and 10 bases separated the two germline ends. The chain's CDR3 is CASSQAQDSYNEQFF. CDR3 coding DNA: TGTGCCAGCAGCCAAGCCCAGGACAGCTACAATGAGCAGTTCTTC.

This clonotype was found many times. The chain employs TRBV19 and TRBJ1-1, with a tentative D call TRBD1 (6 bases). This CDR3 is built from 13 residues. CDR1 and CDR2 (germline): LNHDA, SQIVND (reference sequence). V lost 11 bases, J lost 1 base, and 14 bases lay in between. The CDR3 is CALRGRGNTEAFF. CDR3 nucleotide sequence: TGTGCCTTGCGGGGCAGGGGGAACACTGAAGCTTTCTTT.

This sequence joins TRBV15 and TRBJ2-7; 8 bases line up with TRBD1. This CDR3 region has 15 residues. Germline V gives CDR1 LNHNV, CDR2 YYDKDF (reference sequence). The junction had 7 bases not matched to a gene; V was cut back by 0 bases and J by 6 bases. CDR3 sequence reads: CATSRDGQGESEQYF. CDR3 coding DNA: TGTGCCACCAGCAGAGACGGACAGGGCGAGTCCGAGCAGTACTTC.

The chain recombines TRBV9 with TRBJ1-5; no definite D call. V lost 3 bases and J lost 8, with 21 bases in between. Germline CDR1 reads SGDLS; CDR2 reads YYNGEE. This CDR3 has 16 amino acids. The CDR3 nucleotides are TGTGCCAGCAGCGCATATAGTGACCCAGGAAGGGAGCCCCAGCATTTT. This codes for CASSAYSDPGREPQHF. The complete variable domain, with remaining parts taken from reference TRBV9 and TRBJ1-5, reads DSGVTQTPKHLITATGQRVTLRCSPRSGDLSVYWYQQSLDQGLQFLIQYYNGEERAKGNILERFSAQQFPDLHSELNLSSLELGDSALYFCASSAYSDPGREPQHFGDGTRLSIL.

The chain has TRBV2 and TRBJ2-3; the D is unclear. This CDR3 is 12 amino acids long. V was shortened by 2 bases and J by 6 bases, with 6 bases between the two germline ends. The germline gives CDR1 SNHLY, CDR2 FYNNEI. CDR3 DNA: TGTGCCAGCAGTGAACTCGCGGATACGCAGTATTTT. It specifies CASSELADTQYF.

The chain recombines TRBV12-3 or TRBV12-4 with TRBJ1-1; D is uncertain. V lost 7 bases and J 1 base, leaving 16 bases between the germline ends. The CDR3 totals 15 residues. The CDR3 here is CASISSGLTNTEAFF. CDR3 nucleotides: TGTGCCAGCATTTCAAGTGGCTTGACGAACACTGAAGCTTTCTTT.

This clonotype was recorded many times. The chain is built from TRBV7-2 and TRBJ1-2, with D possibly being TRBD1 (5 bases). CDR3 length equals 15 residues. Germline V CDR1 and CDR2: SGHTA, FQGNSA. The V end lost 2 bases, the J end lost 5 bases, and 15 bases lay between the germline ends. This CDR3 reads CASSLNQAGPYGYTF. For the CDR3, the DNA is TGTGCCAGCAGCTTAAACCAGGCGGGACCTTATGGCTACACCTTC.

This clonotype was found a few times. This chain links TRBV2 with TRBJ2-1; D call uncertain. Looked up from germline, CDR1 is SNHLY and CDR2 is FYNNEI. CDR3 length: 12 residues. CDR3 residues: CAGAPSYNEQFF. The CDR3 nucleotides read TGTGCTGGCGCGCCTTCCTACAATGAGCAGTTCTTC. Supplemented by reference TRBV2 and TRBJ2-1, the full variable domain reads EPEVTQTPSHQVTQMGQEVILRCVPISNHLYFYWYRQILGQKVEFLVSFYNNEISEKSEIFDDQFSVERPDGSNFTLKIRSTKLEDSAMYFCAGAPSYNEQFFGPGTRLTVL.

This clonotype has more than one count but fewer than ten. Likely a read error: the CDR3 ends without its conserved phenylalanine or tryptophan. V and J are TRBV7-9 and TRBJ2-5; D may correspond to TRBD1 or TRBD2 (6 bases each). Germline CDR1 is SEHNR and CDR2 is FQNEAQ (reference sequence). The CDR3 is 13 amino acids. V shed 7 bases and J shed 8 bases, with 17 bases lying between them. DNA of the CDR3: TGTGCCAGCATTAAGGGGGGAAGTTGCACCCAGTACTCC. Its protein product is CASIKGGSCTQYS.

This clonotype was found once. The V and J genes are TRBV7-6 and TRBJ2-5; D is perhaps TRBD1 (6 bases). The CDR3 consists of 18 residues. Germline V gene data show CDR1 as SGHVS and CDR2 as FNYEAQ. The V gene lost 2 bases and the J gene lost 4 bases, with 23 bases spanning the gap. Written as DNA, the CDR3 is TGTGCCAGCAGCTTAACCTACTCTCGAGGACAGCTCAGAGAGACCCAGTACTTC. Residues: CASSLTYSRGQLRETQYF.

This clonotype came up many times. J is TRBJ1-1 and V is TRBV20-1, with 9 positions matching TRBD1. With V trimmed by 6 bases and J by 5 bases, 4 bases remained unmatched. Germline CDR1 DFQATT, CDR2 SNEGSKA (reference sequence). The CDR3 is 12 amino acids. The CDR3 DNA follows: TGCAGTGCAAAGACAGGGGGTACTGAAGCTTTCTTT. Encoded protein: CSAKTGGTEAFF.